Each of the 22 T cell receptor beta chains below was sequenced from the same sample in a study of human T cells and chemical hapten exposure. Unfractionated whole blood yielded total RNA. In the library, unique molecular identifiers were attached to individual cDNA molecules. TCRdb reprocessed the reads via MiXCR and lists one record per CDR3 protein. The table lists 120,000 or so distinct CDR3 sequences, 8.5% to 9% of them singletons. The sequencing input was whole blood. The source is a human donor in good health. Some clones in this sample may be carry-over from other donors' samples.

This clonotype appeared many times. The V call is TRBV7-2, the J call TRBJ2-3; D is unclear. With 1 base removed from V and 0 bases from J, the gap between germline ends came to 8 bases. Per the germline V gene, CDR1 is SGHTA and CDR2 is FQGNSA. This CDR3 contains 15 residues. The DNA for the CDR3 is TGTGCCAGCAGCTTAGGGGTAGTGAGCACAGATACGCAGTATTTT. Amino acid sequence: CASSLGVVSTDTQYF.

The chain employs TRBV3-1 and TRBJ2-7; TRBD1 agrees at 10 bases. Germline loops: CDR1 LGHDT, CDR2 YNNKEL (reference sequence). This CDR3 has 17 amino acids. The trim removed 3 bases at V and 0 bases at J, leaving 8 bases unmatched. The CDR3, as DNA: TGTGCCAGCAGCCACCAGGGGACAGGGGCCATCTCCTACGAGCAGTACTTC. Its protein is CASSHQGTGAISYEQYF.

The chain has TRBV18 and TRBJ2-1, with TRBD1 matching over 7 bases. The CDR3 totals 15 residues. From germline, CDR1 is KGHSH and CDR2 LQKENI. V shed 2 bases and J 3 bases; nucleotides not matched to a gene: 4. CDR3 DNA: TGTGCCAGCTCACCAGGACAGGTGGACTACAATGAGCAGTTCTTC. Translation: CASSPGQVDYNEQFF.

This clonotype was seen only a few times. V gene TRBV20-1 combines with J gene TRBJ2-5, with 12 bases matching TRBD2. This CDR3 is built from 15 residues. From germline, CDR1 is DFQATT and CDR2 SNEGSKA (reference sequence). Trimming removed 0 bases from V and 5 bases from J; junction bases left unmatched: 4. CDR3 nucleotide sequence: TGCAGTGCTAGAGATCCTACTAGCGGGAGGGAGACCCAGTACTTC. This codes for CSARDPTSGRETQYF.

A few counts support this clonotype. The V and J genes are TRBV12-3 or TRBV12-4 and TRBJ1-5; D uncertain. Trimming took off 5 bases at V and 4 bases at J, with 15 bases between the two ends. CDR3 length: 15 amino acids. The CDR3 coding sequence is TGTGCCAGCAGTCCGGCGGAACTCACAAATCAGCCCCAGCATTTT. Residues: CASSPAELTNQPQHF.

This clonotype was seen more than once but under ten times. This chain connects TRBV20-1 to TRBJ2-7; 9 bases match TRBD1. The CDR3 has 13 amino acids. After removal of 4 bases from V and 2 bases from J, the junction contained 3 bases not matched to a gene. CDR1 is DFQATT, CDR2 SNEGSKA, per germline (reference sequence). The CDR3 region is CSAKGTGPYEQYF. The CDR3 DNA is TGCAGTGCTAAAGGGACAGGGCCCTACGAGCAGTACTTC.

This clonotype was seen ten or more times. The chain employs TRBV12-3 or TRBV12-4 and TRBJ2-7; D may be TRBD1 (6 bases). CDR3 length: 13 amino acids. Trimming pared 6 bases from V and 3 bases from J, leaving 12 bases between. In DNA form, the CDR3 reads TGTGCCAGCAGCCCAGGGGCGGGCTACGAGCAGTACTTC. This gives the protein CASSPGAGYEQYF.

This clonotype turned up a few times. The chain joins TRBV4-3 to TRBJ2-5; TRBD1 might be the D (5 bases). Trimming removed 0 bases at V and 2 bases at J, with 10 bases between. Germline-derived CDR1 and CDR2 are LGHNA and YSLEER. The CDR3 has 15 residues. The CDR3 protein is CASSQDYRRQETQYF. The CDR3, as DNA: TGCGCCAGCAGCCAAGATTACAGGCGACAAGAGACCCAGTACTTC.

This clonotype has a count of ten or more. The chain carries TRBV10-3 and TRBJ1-2; D call uncertain. Trimming removed 2 bases from V and 6 bases from J, with 10 bases in between. Germline lookup yields CDR1 ENHRY and CDR2 SYGVKD. CDR3 length: 13 residues. This CDR3 reads CAISEKNLDGYTF. The DNA for the CDR3 is TGTGCCATCAGTGAGAAGAACCTAGATGGCTACACCTTC.

This clonotype was observed at least ten times. The chain joins TRBV20-1 to TRBJ1-1, with D possibly matching TRBD1 (5 bases). Germline V gene lookup returns CDR1 DFQATT and CDR2 SNEGSKA (reference sequence). Trimming shortened V by 1 base and J by 0 bases, and 9 bases separated the two germline ends. CDR3 length equals 14 residues. Here the CDR3 reads CSARVLGLNTEAFF. CDR3 DNA sequence: TGCAGTGCTAGAGTGTTGGGACTGAACACTGAAGCTTTCTTT.

This clonotype has a count of ten or more. This chain uses TRBV2 with TRBJ1-5, with D hard to call. The CDR3 is 12 amino acids. Germline V gives CDR1 SNHLY, CDR2 FYNNEI. V was cut by 1 base and J by 5 bases, with 3 bases left in between. CDR3 DNA: TGTGCCAGCAGTGAAGATTATCAGCCCCAGCATTTT. This codes for CASSEDYQPQHF.

This clonotype was recorded many times. The rearrangement links TRBV6-5 to TRBJ2-3; no reliable D call. V was clipped by 0 bases and J by 6 bases, with 7 bases between them. Germline-derived CDR1 and CDR2 are MNHEY and SVGAGI. This CDR3 region has 13 residues. CDR3 bases: TGTGCCAGCAGTTACTCTAAGTTCGATACGCAGTATTTT. It codes for CASSYSKFDTQYF.

In its sample, this clonotype was seen many times. The rearrangement uses TRBV29-1 and TRBJ1-1; 9 bases are shared with TRBD1. This CDR3 is 13 amino acids long. Germline V gene sequence: CDR1 SQVTM, CDR2 ANQGSEA. J gave up 1 base and V 6 bases, and 3 bases lay outside the gene matches. The DNA of the CDR3 is TGCAGCGTCGACAGGGGGTCGAACACTGAAGCTTTCTTT. It specifies CSVDRGSNTEAFF. Using reference TRBV29-1 and TRBJ1-1 for the parts outside the CDR3, the full variable domain is SAVISQKPSRDICQRGTSLTIQCQVDSQVTMMFWYRQQPGQSLTLIATANQGSEATYESGFVIDKFPISRPNLTFSTLTVSNMSPEDSSIYLCSVDRGSNTEAFFGQGTRLTVV.

This sequence joins TRBV6-6 and TRBJ2-7; D is ambiguous. Germline CDR1 MNHNY, CDR2 SVGAGI (reference sequence). V shed 2 bases and J shed 7 bases, with 12 bases lying between them. CDR3 length: 13 amino acids. CDR3 region: CASSYGVRREQYF. The DNA for the CDR3 is TGTGCCAGCAGTTACGGCGTGCGGCGGGAGCAGTACTTC.

The rearrangement uses TRBV7-9 and TRBJ1-2; the match to TRBD1 covers 8 bases. The ends lost 2 bases at V and 0 bases at J; junction bases unmatched: 8. The germline CDR1 and CDR2 sequences are SEHNR and FQNEAQ (reference sequence). The CDR3 spans 17 residues. The CDR3 DNA sequence: TGTGCCAGCAGCTTACCTCAGACAGGGGAAGCTAACTATGGCTACACCTTC. Protein: CASSLPQTGEANYGYTF. The whole variable domain, filled in from reference TRBV7-9 and TRBJ1-2, reads DTGVSQNPRHKITKRGQNVTFRCDPISEHNRLYWYRQTLGQGPEFLTYFQNEAQLEKSRLLSDRFSAERPKGSFSTLEIQRTEQGDSAMYLCASSLPQTGEANYGYTFGSGTRLTVV.

This clonotype showed up just a few times. This chain joins TRBV12-3 or TRBV12-4 and TRBJ2-5; TRBD1 is a possible D gene (6 bases). V shed 6 bases and J shed 1 base, with 12 bases lying between them. This CDR3 region has 14 residues. As DNA, the CDR3 is TGTGCCAGCAGCTACGGGACACCCCAAGAGACCCAGTACTTC. Protein sequence: CASSYGTPQETQYF.

This clonotype was seen ten or more times. V gene TRBV20-1 combines with J gene TRBJ1-5; 9 nucleotides line up with TRBD1. Germline lookup yields CDR1 DFQATT and CDR2 SNEGSKA (reference sequence). This CDR3 region has 17 residues. V gave up 8 bases and J gave up 7 bases; unmatched junction bases: 21. Here the CDR3 reads CSTAGANRDRVDQPQHF. The CDR3 DNA reads TGCAGTACTGCCGGAGCAAACCGGGACAGGGTGGACCAGCCCCAGCATTTT.

This clonotype showed up many times. V gene TRBV12-3 or TRBV12-4 combines with J gene TRBJ1-3, with no clear D. The length of the CDR3 is 18 residues. Deletions cut 6 bases from V and 0 bases from J, with 21 bases between. CDR3 loop: CASRNSTVPGPSGNTIYF. The CDR3 DNA reads TGTGCCAGCAGGAACTCGACCGTGCCCGGGCCCTCTGGAAACACCATATATTTT.

Many counts were recorded for this clonotype. The genes are TRBV7-9 and TRBJ2-7, with 9 bases matching TRBD1. The germline V gene encodes CDR1 SEHNR and CDR2 FQNEAQ (reference sequence). V shed 3 bases, J shed 3 bases, and the junction held 6 bases outside the gene matches. The CDR3 contains 15 residues. The CDR3 region has the DNA TGTGCCAGCAGCTTGACAGGGGGACGGGACTACGAGCAGTACTTC. It encodes CASSLTGGRDYEQYF.

This clonotype was seen many times. The chain carries TRBV7-8 and TRBJ2-1; D is unclear. CDR1 and CDR2 from the germline V gene are SGHVS and FQNEAQ. CDR3 length: 13 residues. V dropped 1 base and J dropped 4 bases, with 5 bases sitting between them. CDR3 DNA sequence: TGTGCCAGCAGCTTAGAACAGTACAATGAGCAGTTCTTC. It is translated as CASSLEQYNEQFF.

There are many counts of this clonotype. CDR3 protein: CASSELGTEYYEQYF. The CDR3 DNA sequence: TGTGCCAGCAGTGAACTGGGGACAGAATACTACGAGCAGTACTTC. The J gene is TRBJ2-7, the V gene TRBV6-1; 7 nucleotides align to TRBD1. V shed 2 bases, J shed 3 bases, and the junction held 7 bases outside the gene matches. The CDR3 runs 15 residues. Germline V gene data show CDR1 as MNHNS and CDR2 as SASEGT.

In its sample, this clonotype was seen many times. The DNA of the CDR3 is TGTGCCTGGGGGACTATAACTAGCACAGATACGCAGTATTTT. Its protein is CAWGTITSTDTQYF. V is TRBV30 and J is TRBJ2-3; 7 bases are a match to TRBD2. Germline V gene data show CDR1 as GTSNPN and CDR2 as SVGIG (reference sequence). Trimming at V came to 5 bases and at J to 0 bases, leaving 5 bases not matched to a gene. The CDR3 is made up of 14 amino acids.